This T cell receptor (beta chain) was recorded in a study of blood T cell repertoires in COVID-19. Study details: Sample material is recorded as cDNA or gDNA derived from T cells, B-cell-depleted T cells, or PBMCs.

Using immunoSEQ multiplex PCR, the repertoire was profiled, and TCRdb retains in-frame clones only, with some absent. The repertoire holds some 50,000 clones, with about 85% as singletons. This clonotype originated in a human donor in a cohort sampled during active COVID-19. Specimen: peripheral blood.

The DNA for the CDR3 is TGTGCCACCAGCAGAGATCCGGGACAGGGGGTCCGTGAGCAGTTCTTC. Translation gives CATSRDPGQGVREQFF. The genes are TRBV15 and TRBJ2-1; 11 nucleotides agree with TRBD1. CDR1 and CDR2 from the germline V gene are LNHNV and YYDKDF (reference sequence). The CDR3 spans 16 residues. J lost 9 bases, V lost 0 bases, and 7 bases had no gene match.